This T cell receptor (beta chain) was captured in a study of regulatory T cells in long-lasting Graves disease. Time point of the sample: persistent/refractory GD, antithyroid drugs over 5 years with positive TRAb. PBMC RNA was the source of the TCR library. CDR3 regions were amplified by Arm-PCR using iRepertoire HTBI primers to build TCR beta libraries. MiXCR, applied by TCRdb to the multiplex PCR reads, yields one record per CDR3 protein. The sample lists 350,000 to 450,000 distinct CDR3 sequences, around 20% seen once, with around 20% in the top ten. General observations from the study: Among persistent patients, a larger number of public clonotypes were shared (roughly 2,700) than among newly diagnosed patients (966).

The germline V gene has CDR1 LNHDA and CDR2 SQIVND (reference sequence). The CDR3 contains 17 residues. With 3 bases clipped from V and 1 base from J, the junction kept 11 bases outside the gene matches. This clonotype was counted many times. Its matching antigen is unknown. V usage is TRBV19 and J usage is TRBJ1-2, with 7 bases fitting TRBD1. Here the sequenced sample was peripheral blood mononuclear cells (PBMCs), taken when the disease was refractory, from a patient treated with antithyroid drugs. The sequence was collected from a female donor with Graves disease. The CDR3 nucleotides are TGTGCCAGTAGTATCTCCCCCTGGACAGGAGTTAACTATGGCTACACCTTC. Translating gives CASSISPWTGVNYGYTF.